This TCR beta chain was captured in a study of T cell changes during pregnancy in multiple sclerosis. The trim removed 4 bases at V and 0 bases at J, leaving 17 bases unmatched. Germline-derived CDR1 and CDR2 are ENHRY and SYGVKD. This CDR3 is 19 amino acids long. Sequencing used immunoSEQ multiplex PCR; TCRdb keeps in-frame clones, though not all of them. The repertoire holds over 80,000 clones, with around 93% as singletons. The input for sequencing was peripheral blood, taken in the third trimester of pregnancy. The gene calls are TRBV10-3 and TRBJ1-1; 7 bases fit TRBD1. The receptor was derived from a female donor in good health, enrolled as a control in a pregnancy study. The CDR3 DNA reads TGTGCCATCAGTGCACGGACAGGACCGGGACAGACCTTGAACACTGAAGCTTTCTTT. Protein sequence: CAISARTGPGQTLNTEAFF.